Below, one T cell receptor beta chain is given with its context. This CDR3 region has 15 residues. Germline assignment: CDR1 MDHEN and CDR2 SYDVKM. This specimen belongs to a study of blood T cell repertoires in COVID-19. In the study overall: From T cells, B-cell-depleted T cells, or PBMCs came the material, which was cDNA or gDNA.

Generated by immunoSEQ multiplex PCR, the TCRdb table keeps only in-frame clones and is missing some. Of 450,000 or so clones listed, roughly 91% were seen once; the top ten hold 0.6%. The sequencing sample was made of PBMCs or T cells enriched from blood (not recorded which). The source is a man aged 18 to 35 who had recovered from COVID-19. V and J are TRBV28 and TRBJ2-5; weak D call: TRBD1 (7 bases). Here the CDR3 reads CVARNAGGYQETQYF. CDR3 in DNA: TGTGTTGCACGGAATGCAGGGGGGTACCAAGAGACCCAGTACTTC.